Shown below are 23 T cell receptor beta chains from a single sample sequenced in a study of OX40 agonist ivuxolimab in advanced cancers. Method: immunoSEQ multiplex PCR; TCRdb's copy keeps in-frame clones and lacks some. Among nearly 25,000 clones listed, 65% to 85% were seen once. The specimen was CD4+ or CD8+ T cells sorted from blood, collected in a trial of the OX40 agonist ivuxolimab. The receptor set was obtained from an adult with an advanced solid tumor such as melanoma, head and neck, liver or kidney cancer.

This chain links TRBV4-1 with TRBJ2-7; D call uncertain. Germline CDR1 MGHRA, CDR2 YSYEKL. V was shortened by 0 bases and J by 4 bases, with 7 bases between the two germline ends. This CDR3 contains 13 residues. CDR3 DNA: TGCGCCAGCAGCCAAGATGTGGGGTACGAGCAGTACTTC. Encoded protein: CASSQDVGYEQYF.

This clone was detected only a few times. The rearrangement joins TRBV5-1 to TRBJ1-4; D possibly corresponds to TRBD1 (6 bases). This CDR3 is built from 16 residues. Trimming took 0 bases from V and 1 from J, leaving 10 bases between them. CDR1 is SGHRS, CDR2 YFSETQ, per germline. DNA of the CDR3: TGCGCCAGCAGCTTGGAAGGGGGGCTAACTAATGAAAAACTGTTTTTT. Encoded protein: CASSLEGGLTNEKLFF.

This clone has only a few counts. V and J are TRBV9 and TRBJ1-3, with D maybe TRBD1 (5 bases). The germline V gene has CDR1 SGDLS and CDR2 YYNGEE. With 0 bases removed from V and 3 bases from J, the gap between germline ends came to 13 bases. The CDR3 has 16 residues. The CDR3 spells CASSVGAGRSGNTIYF. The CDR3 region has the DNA TGTGCCAGCAGCGTAGGGGCAGGGAGGAGTGGAAACACCATATATTTT.

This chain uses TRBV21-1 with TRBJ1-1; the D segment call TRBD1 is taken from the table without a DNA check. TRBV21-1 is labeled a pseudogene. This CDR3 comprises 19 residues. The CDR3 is CASSKNGPGQGAFYTEAFF. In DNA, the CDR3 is TGTGCCAGCAGCAAAAACGGACCGGGACAGGGGGCGTTTTACACTGAAGCTTTCTTT.

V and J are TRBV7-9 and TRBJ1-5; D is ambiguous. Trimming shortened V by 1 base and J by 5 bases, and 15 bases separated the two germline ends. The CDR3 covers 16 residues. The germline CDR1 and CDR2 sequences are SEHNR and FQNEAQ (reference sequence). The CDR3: CASSLVFRGADQPQHF. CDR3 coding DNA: TGTGCCAGCAGCTTAGTCTTCCGAGGTGCGGATCAGCCCCAGCATTTT.

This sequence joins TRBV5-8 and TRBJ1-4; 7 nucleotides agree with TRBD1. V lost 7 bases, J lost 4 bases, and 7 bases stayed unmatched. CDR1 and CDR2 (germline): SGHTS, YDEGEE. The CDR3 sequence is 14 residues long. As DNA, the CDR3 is TGTGCCAGCTGGAGGGGGCAAAATAATGAAAAACTGTTTTTT. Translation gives CASWRGQNNEKLFF. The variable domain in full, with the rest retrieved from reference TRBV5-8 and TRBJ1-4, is EAGVTQSPTHLIKTRGQQATLRCSPISGHTSVYWYQQALGLGLQFLLWYDEGEERNRGNFPPRFSGRQFPNYSSELNVNALELEDSALYLCASWRGQNNEKLFFGSGTQLSVL.

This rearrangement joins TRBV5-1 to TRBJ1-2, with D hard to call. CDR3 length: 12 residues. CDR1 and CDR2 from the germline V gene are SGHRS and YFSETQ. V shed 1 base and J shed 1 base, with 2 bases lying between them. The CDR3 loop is CASSLYNYGYTF. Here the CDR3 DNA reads TGCGCCAGCAGCTTGTATAACTATGGCTACACCTTC.

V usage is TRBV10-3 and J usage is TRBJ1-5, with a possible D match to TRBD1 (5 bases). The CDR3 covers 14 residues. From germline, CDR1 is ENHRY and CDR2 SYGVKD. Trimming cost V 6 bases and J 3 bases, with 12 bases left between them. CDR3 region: CAIRGGATNQPQHF. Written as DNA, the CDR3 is TGTGCCATCAGGGGGGGAGCTACCAATCAGCCCCAGCATTTT.

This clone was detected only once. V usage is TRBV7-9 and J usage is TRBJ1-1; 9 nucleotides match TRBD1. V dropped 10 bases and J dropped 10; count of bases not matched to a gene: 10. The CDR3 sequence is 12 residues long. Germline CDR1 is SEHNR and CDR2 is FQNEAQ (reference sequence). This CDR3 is CATSGQGLRAFF. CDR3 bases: TGTGCCACCTCGGGACAGGGTCTTAGAGCTTTCTTT. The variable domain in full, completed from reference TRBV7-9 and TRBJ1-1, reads DTGVSQNPRHKITKRGQNVTFRCDPISEHNRLYWYRQTLGQGPEFLTYFQNEAQLEKSRLLSDRFSAERPKGSFSTLEIQRTEQGDSAMYLCATSGQGLRAFFGQGTRLTVV.

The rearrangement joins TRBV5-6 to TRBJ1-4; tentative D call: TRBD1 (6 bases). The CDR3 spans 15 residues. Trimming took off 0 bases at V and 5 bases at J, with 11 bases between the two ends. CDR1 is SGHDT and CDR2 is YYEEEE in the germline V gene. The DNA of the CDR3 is TGTGCCAGCAGCTTGGTCCAGGGGATAAATGAAAAACTGTTTTTT. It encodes CASSLVQGINEKLFF.

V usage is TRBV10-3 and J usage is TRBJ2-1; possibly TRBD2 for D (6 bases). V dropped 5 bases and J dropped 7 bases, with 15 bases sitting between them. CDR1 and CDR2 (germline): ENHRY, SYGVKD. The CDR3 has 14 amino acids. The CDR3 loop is CAISRWLASNEQFF. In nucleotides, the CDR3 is TGTGCCATCAGTAGGTGGCTAGCGTCGAATGAGCAGTTCTTC.

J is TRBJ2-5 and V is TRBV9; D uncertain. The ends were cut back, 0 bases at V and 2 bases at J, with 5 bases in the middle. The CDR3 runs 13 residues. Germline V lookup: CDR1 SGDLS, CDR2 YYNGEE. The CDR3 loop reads CASSVAPQETQYF. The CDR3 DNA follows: TGTGCCAGCAGCGTAGCGCCACAAGAGACCCAGTACTTC.

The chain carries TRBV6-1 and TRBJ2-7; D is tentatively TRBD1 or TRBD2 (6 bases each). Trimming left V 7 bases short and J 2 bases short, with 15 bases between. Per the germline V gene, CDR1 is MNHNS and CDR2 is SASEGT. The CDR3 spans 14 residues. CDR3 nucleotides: TGTGCCAGCAAGAGGGGGGAACAGACCTACGAGCAGTACTTC. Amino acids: CASKRGEQTYEQYF.

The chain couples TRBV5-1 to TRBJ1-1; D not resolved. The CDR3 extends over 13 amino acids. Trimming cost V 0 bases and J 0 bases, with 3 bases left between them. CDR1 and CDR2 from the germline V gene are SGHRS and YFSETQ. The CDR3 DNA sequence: TGCGCCAGCAGCTTGGGCATGAACACTGAAGCTTTCTTT. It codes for CASSLGMNTEAFF.

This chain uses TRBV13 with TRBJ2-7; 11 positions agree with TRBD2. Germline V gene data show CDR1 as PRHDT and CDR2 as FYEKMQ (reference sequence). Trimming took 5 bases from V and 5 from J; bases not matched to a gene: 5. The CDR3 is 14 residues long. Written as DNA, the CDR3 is TGTGCCAGCAGCCTGACTAGCGGGGTCCACGAGCAGTACTTC. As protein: CASSLTSGVHEQYF. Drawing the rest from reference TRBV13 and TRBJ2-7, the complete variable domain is AAGVIQSPRHLIKEKRETATLKCYPIPRHDTVYWYQQGPGQDPQFLISFYEKMQSDKGSIPDRFSAQQFSDYHSELNMSSLELGDSALYFCASSLTSGVHEQYFGPGTRLTVT.

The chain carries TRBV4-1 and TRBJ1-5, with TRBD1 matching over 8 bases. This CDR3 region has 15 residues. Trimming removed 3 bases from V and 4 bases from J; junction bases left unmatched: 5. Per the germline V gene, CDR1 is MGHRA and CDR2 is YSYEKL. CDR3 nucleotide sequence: TGCGCCAGCAGCCAGCACCAGGGGGCGAATCAGCCCCAGCATTTT. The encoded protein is CASSQHQGANQPQHF.

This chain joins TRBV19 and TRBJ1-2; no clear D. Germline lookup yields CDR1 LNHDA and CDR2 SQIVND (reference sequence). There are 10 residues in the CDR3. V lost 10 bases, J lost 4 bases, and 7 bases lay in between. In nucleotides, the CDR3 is TGTGCCACTTCACTCTATGGCTACACCTTC. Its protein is CATSLYGYTF.

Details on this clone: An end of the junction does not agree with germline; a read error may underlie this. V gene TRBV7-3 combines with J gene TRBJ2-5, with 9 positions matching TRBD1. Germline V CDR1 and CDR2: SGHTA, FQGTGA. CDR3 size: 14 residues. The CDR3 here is CASSLTGGSGTQYF. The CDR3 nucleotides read TGTGCCAGCAGCCTAACAGGGGGCTCGGGGACCCAGTACTTC.

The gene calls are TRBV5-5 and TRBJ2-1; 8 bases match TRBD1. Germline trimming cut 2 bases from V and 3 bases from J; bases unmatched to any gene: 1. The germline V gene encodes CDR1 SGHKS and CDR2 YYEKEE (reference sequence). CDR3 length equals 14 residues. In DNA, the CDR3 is TGTGCCAGCAGCTTACAGGGGGACTACAATGAGCAGTTCTTC. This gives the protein CASSLQGDYNEQFF. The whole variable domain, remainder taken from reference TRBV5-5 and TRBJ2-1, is DAGVTQSPTHLIKTRGQQVTLRCSPISGHKSVSWYQQVLGQGPQFIFQYYEKEERGRGNFPDRFSARQFPNYSSELNVNALLLGDSALYLCASSLQGDYNEQFFGPGTRLTVL.

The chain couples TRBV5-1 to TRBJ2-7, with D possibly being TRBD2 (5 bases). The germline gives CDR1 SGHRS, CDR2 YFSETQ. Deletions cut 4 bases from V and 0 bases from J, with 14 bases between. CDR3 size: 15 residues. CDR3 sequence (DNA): TGCGCCAGCAGCCCTGTGGAGGAAAGCTCCTACGAGCAGTACTTC. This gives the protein CASSPVEESSYEQYF. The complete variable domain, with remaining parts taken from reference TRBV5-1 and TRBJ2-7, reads KAGVTQTPRYLIKTRGQQVTLSCSPISGHRSVSWYQQTPGQGLQFLFEYFSETQRNKGNFPGRFSGRQFSNSRSEMNVSTLELGDSALYLCASSPVEESSYEQYFGPGTRLTVT.

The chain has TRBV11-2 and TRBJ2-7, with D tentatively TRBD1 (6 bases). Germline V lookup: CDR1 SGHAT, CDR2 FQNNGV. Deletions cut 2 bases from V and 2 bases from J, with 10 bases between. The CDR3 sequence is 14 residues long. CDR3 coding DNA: TGTGCCAGCAGCTTAACTACAGGGCCCTACGAGCAGTACTTC. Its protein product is CASSLTTGPYEQYF.

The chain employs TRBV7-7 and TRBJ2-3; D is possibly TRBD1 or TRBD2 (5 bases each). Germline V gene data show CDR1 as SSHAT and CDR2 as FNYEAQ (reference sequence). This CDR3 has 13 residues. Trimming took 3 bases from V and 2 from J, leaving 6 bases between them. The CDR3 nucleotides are TGTGCCAGCAGCTTGGGGGACACAGATACGCAGTATTTT. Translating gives CASSLGDTDTQYF.

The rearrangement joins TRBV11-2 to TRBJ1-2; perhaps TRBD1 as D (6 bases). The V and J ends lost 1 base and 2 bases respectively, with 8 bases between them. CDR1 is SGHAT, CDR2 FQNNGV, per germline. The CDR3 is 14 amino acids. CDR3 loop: CASSLAGQNYGYTF. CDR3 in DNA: TGTGCCAGCAGCTTAGCAGGACAGAACTATGGCTACACCTTC.